This TCR beta chain was sequenced in a study of long-term antiretroviral therapy in people with HIV. Study observations and caveats: HIV repertoires spanned tighter CDR3 length ranges than controls did.

This clone showed up just once. The antigen is not known. The United States was where all participants with HIV were treated. The content of samples before DNA extraction was roughly 0.9-11 million cryopreserved PBMC. CDR3 length equals 13 residues. V was trimmed by 4 bases and J by 2 bases, leaving 6 bases between them. CDR1 is SNHLY and CDR2 is FYNNEI in the germline V gene. The assay, immunoSEQ v3.0, was run at survey level. Sequencing was designed to cover roughly 35,000-55,000 T-cell genomes in each sample. Sequenced by immunoSEQ multiplex PCR; TCRdb stores in-frame clones only, minus some. Of about 20,000 clones listed, roughly 84% were seen once; the top ten hold about 9%.

The sequence came from a woman between 40 and 55 years old with HIV. The specimen was unsorted PBMCs, collected 1.2 years after starting antiretroviral therapy. The chain links TRBV2 to TRBJ1-3; perhaps TRBD1 as D (5 bases). The CDR3 nucleotides read TGTGCCAGCAGTGGGGGCACTGGAAACACCATATATTTT. This sequence encodes CASSGGTGNTIYF.